The 8 T cell receptor beta chains in this list originate from one sample, sequenced in a study of T cell repertoires in cytomegalovirus infection. Using its own MiXCR run on the reads, TCRdb lists one record per CDR3 protein. The sample lists around 430,000 distinct CDR3 sequences, about 42% occurring once. Antigen specificity for these receptors is unknown. This material consisted of cultured PBMCs, taken from culture after CMV antigen stimulation. All receptors come from a human donor in good health (CMV status not recorded). Some clones in this sample may be carry-over from other donors' samples.

This clonotype turned up a few times. This rearrangement joins TRBV12-3 or TRBV12-4 to TRBJ1-1; D is uncertain. The V and J ends lost 1 base and 1 base respectively, with 7 bases between them. The CDR3 sequence is 14 residues long. The CDR3 DNA follows: TGTGCCAGCAGTTTAGATCCGGCGAACACTGAAGCTTTCTTT. Translation gives CASSLDPANTEAFF.

V usage is TRBV7-8 and J usage is TRBJ2-2, with 7 bases lining up with TRBD2. Trimming removed 5 bases from V and 5 bases from J; junction bases left unmatched: 8. The CDR3 length is 15 residues. CDR1 is SGHVS, CDR2 FQNEAQ, per germline. CDR3 sequence reads: CASSPRRGGTGELFF. CDR3 DNA sequence: TGTGCCAGCAGCCCAAGGAGGGGAGGGACCGGGGAGCTGTTTTTT.

The J gene is TRBJ2-7, the V gene TRBV19; D unclear. There are 13 residues in the CDR3. The germline V gene has CDR1 LNHDA and CDR2 SQIVND (reference sequence). Deletions cut 5 bases from V and 0 bases from J, with 8 bases between. This CDR3 reads CASSRETSYEQYF. CDR3 DNA: TGTGCCAGTAGTCGAGAGACCTCCTACGAGCAGTACTTC.

Note on this clonotype: A junction end diverges from the germline sequence, so it may reflect a read error. CDR3 residues: CASSPGTNTKDRFRNF. The CDR3 DNA is TGTGCCAGCAGCCCGGGGACGAATACAAAAGACCGTTTTCGGAACTTC. The chain couples TRBV5-4 to TRBJ2-7; D is perhaps TRBD1 or TRBD2 (5 bases each). This CDR3 has 16 amino acids. Per the germline V gene, CDR1 is SGHNT and CDR2 is YYREEE (reference sequence).

This clonotype was recorded at least ten times. The J gene is TRBJ2-1, the V gene TRBV7-2, with 13 bases lining up with TRBD2. CDR1 and CDR2 (germline): SGHTA, FQGNSA. This CDR3 has 20 residues. V was clipped by 3 bases and J by 9 bases; unmatched bases: 20. Here the CDR3 reads CASSFLPITSGRAYYPEQFF. The CDR3 DNA follows: TGTGCCAGCAGCTTTCTCCCTATTACTAGCGGGAGGGCCTACTACCCTGAGCAGTTCTTC. The variable domain in full, completed from reference TRBV7-2 and TRBJ2-1, reads GAGVSQSPSNKVTEKGKDVELRCDPISGHTALYWYRQSLGQGLEFLIYFQGNSAPDKSGLPSDRFSAERTGGSVSTLTIQRTQQEDSAVYLCASSFLPITSGRAYYPEQFFGPGTRLTVL.

This clonotype has just a few counts. The chain couples TRBV28 to TRBJ1-1; a possible D gene is TRBD1 (6 bases). Germline-derived CDR1 and CDR2 are MDHEN and SYDVKM. The CDR3 is made up of 14 amino acids. Deletions cut 7 bases from V and 1 base from J, with 13 bases between. CDR3 protein: CASNYADRNTEAFF. In nucleotides, the CDR3 is TGTGCCAGCAACTATGCGGACAGGAACACTGAAGCTTTCTTT.

J is TRBJ1-2 and V is TRBV27, with no clear D. CDR1 and CDR2 from the germline V gene are MNHEY and SMNVEV (reference sequence). The length of the CDR3 is 15 residues. Deletions cut 2 bases from V and 4 bases from J, with 14 bases between. The DNA of the CDR3 is TGTGCCAGCAGTTTAGTGGCAGGAGGTCCCTATGGCTACACCTTC. Its protein is CASSLVAGGPYGYTF.

This clonotype was seen more than once but under ten times. The rearrangement joins TRBV12-3 or TRBV12-4 to TRBJ2-2; TRBD2 matches at 7 bases. The CDR3 loop spans 19 amino acids. Unmatched junction bases numbered 13, after V lost 2 bases and J lost 1 base. Here the CDR3 reads CASSLFGLGRGKNTGELFF. The CDR3 bases are TGTGCCAGCAGTTTATTTGGACTAGGGAGGGGAAAGAACACCGGGGAGCTGTTTTTT.